This is a list of T cell receptor beta chains from one sample in a study of Tregs in tolerant kidney transplant recipients. Sequencing used immunoSEQ multiplex PCR; TCRdb keeps in-frame clones, though not all of them. The sample consists of some 2,400 clones, under 45% of them appearing once. No antigen has been assigned to these receptors. The material sequenced was Tregs from blood cultured with allogeneic cells. The receptors stem from a human donor in good health. The CDR3 runs from the conserved cysteine through the conserved F or W. A D gene is named only where the DNA matches it firmly. The size of a clone is reported for some rows only, either as once, few or many, or as a class for expanded clones.

TRBV2,few,TRBJ1-2,-,CASHTQTNYGYTF,TGTGCCAGCCATACGCAAACCAACTATGGCTACACCTTC
TRBV7-9,-,TRBJ2-2,TRBD1,CASGLGDRRYGELFF,TGTGCCAGCGGACTGGGGGACAGGAGGTACGGGGAGCTGTTTTTT
TRBV14,few,TRBJ2-2,TRBD1,CASSQDLSPGGRELFF,TGTGCCAGCAGCCAAGATCTATCCCCAGGGGGTAGGGAGCTGTTTTTT
TRBV27,medium-sized,TRBJ1-1,-,CASSPRWGTNTEAFF,TGTGCCAGCAGTCCCCGATGGGGGACCAACACTGAAGCTTTCTTT
TRBV5-5,few,TRBJ2-2,-,CASSLAASAGELFF,TGTGCCAGCAGCTTGGCCGCCAGCGCCGGGGAGCTGTTTTTT
TRBV5-1,-,TRBJ2-7,-,CASSLVSGARYEQYF,TGCGCCAGCAGCTTGGTCTCGGGGGCGCGGTATGAGCAGTACTTC
TRBV25-1,-,TRBJ2-7,-,CASSESGRRLYEQYF,TGTGCCAGCAGTGAAAGTGGGCGCCGACTCTACGAGCAGTACTTC
TRBV4-2,-,TRBJ1-2,-,CASSFTPSYGYTF,TGTGCCAGCAGCTTTACACCTAGCTATGGCTACACCTTC
TRBV7-2,-,TRBJ2-5,-,CASSLNMAGTGEQYF,TGTGCCAGCAGCTTAAACATGGCAGGGACGGGGGAGCAGTACTTC
TRBV19,-,TRBJ1-1,-,CASSINRITVNTEAFF,TGTGCCAGTAGTATAAATCGGATCACAGTGAACACTGAAGCTTTCTTT
TRBV19,-,TRBJ2-2,-,CASSIVGTTGELFF,TGTGCCAGTAGTATAGTGGGTACCACCGGGGAGCTGTTTTTT
TRBV10-1,-,TRBJ2-3,TRBD1,CASSEREDRGPLRYF,TGCGCCAGCAGTGAGAGAGAGGACAGGGGGCCGCTAAGGTATTTT
TRBV6-5,few,TRBJ1-2,-,CASSTSGPRVHGYTF,TGTGCCAGCAGCACGAGCGGCCCCAGGGTGCATGGCTACACCTTC
TRBV7-8,medium-sized,TRBJ1-4,-,CASSPPRAGSNEKLFF,TGTGCCAGCAGCCCTCCCAGGGCAGGGTCTAATGAAAAACTGTTTTTT
TRBV6-1,medium-sized,TRBJ2-1,TRBD2,CATTGTRGHNEQFF,TGTGCCACCACGGGGACTAGGGGCCACAATGAGCAGTTCTTC
TRBV18,-,TRBJ2-7,TRBD2,CASSPKPGLGHEQYF,TGTGCCAGCTCACCAAAGCCGGGACTAGGTCACGAGCAGTACTTC
TRBV6-5,few,TRBJ2-5,TRBD2,CASSSWGGQETQYF,TGTGCCAGCAGTTCCTGGGGGGGCCAAGAGACCCAGTACTTC
TRBV18,-,TRBJ1-1,-,CASSPFQLNTEAFF,TGTGCCAGCTCACCATTCCAGCTGAACACTGAAGCTTTCTTT
TRBV5-1,few,TRBJ1-4,TRBD1,CASSLVTGSLRGEKLFF,TGCGCCAGCAGCTTGGTGACAGGGAGCCTCCGAGGGGAAAAACTGTTTTTT
TRBV6-6,-,TRBJ1-5,-,CASRQQGNQPQHF,TGTGCCAGCAGGCAACAGGGTAATCAGCCCCAGCATTTT
TRBV13,-,TRBJ2-1,-,CASSLRQTSLNEQFF,TGTGCCAGCAGCTTGAGACAGACCTCCCTCAATGAGCAGTTCTTC